This record concerns one TCR beta chain sequence. What this receptor recognizes is not known. The cohort comprised 710 or so healthy bone marrow donors. At the time of sampling, all cohort members were nominally healthy, though unrecorded immune exposures were likely present. The donor tested CMV seronegative, placing the donor among the 352 seronegative members of the cohort. Each donor provided a peripheral blood sample, and peripheral blood mononuclear cells were used for TCR beta sequencing. The Qiagen DNeasy Blood Extraction Kit was used to extract genomic DNA from the blood cell samples. Libraries came from the immunoSEQ multiplex PCR assay. For the multiplex PCR, a mixture combining 60 forward primers for TCR Vbeta segments and 13 reverse primers for TCR Jbeta segments was used. A multiplex PCR assay on genomic DNA amplified the CDR3 region of rearranged TCR beta genes. The amplified TCR beta libraries were sequenced on the Illumina HiSeq System as 87-base-pair reads. In the source study's methods: A later analysis tallied tens of millions of unique TCR beta chains across the roughly 610 repertoires, and about 12 million of those chains were shared by two or more donors. Raw reads were error-corrected and collapsed into unique sequences with a nearest-neighbor algorithm that merged closely related sequences to remove PCR and sequencing errors. CDR3 sequences were aligned to IMGT reference sequences to assign V, D and J gene segments. For a sequence to be retained, at least a six-nucleotide match to both a V gene segment and a J gene segment was required. A rearrangement was called productive if the CDR3 had no stop codons and remained in frame with V and J, and every other rearrangement was called non-productive. Following IMGT convention, CDR3 was defined as the stretch from the second conserved V-encoded cysteine up to the conserved J-encoded phenylalanine. Sequences without an unambiguous match to a single V gene segment were excluded from the earlier analysis of approximately 600 of the donors. In an earlier analysis of around 600 of the donors, V segments were called functional above 56.7% productive rearrangements and were called segregating when the between-donor standard deviation exceeded 5%. A statistical classification framework was developed to diagnose cytomegalovirus status using the catalog of TCR beta chain sequences. In a later analysis, V and J genes were assigned by comparing TCR nucleotide sequences against IMGT/GENE-DB human TR gene sequences. A later analysis assigned CDR3 sequences and most-parsimonious VDJ recombination scenarios with the TCRdist pipeline. In a later analysis, each TCR beta chain was defined by its CDR3 amino acid sequence together with its V-gene family, and reads without a unique V-gene family were excluded. To address suspected cross-contamination and a sequencing artifact, a later analysis removed around 590 highly shared, low-generation-probability nucleotide sequences. In a later analysis, a clonal expansion index was calculated for each public chain from normalized within-repertoire ranks of inferred template counts. A later analysis computed generation probabilities with a VDJ recombination model fitted to out-of-frame rearrangements, and checked the results against IGoR. In a later analysis, TCR-TCR, TCR-HLA and TCR-CMV co-occurrence was scored with hypergeometric tests, and a repertoire-size bias correction was applied to TCR pairs. To estimate false discovery rates, a later analysis permuted the HLA or CMV assignments 20 times. In a later analysis, co-occurring TCRs were grouped using DBSCAN, and TCRdist sequence similarity was added for clustering within HLA-allele-positive subsets. Repertoires with fewer than 30,000 or more than 120,000 public chains were left out of co-occurrence clustering, as were five repertoires with anomalous nucleotide sharing. TCRdb took over this immuneACCESS table, retaining in-frame rearrangements with V and J assigned. Such tables are incomplete; in checked studies, under half of the missing clones stem from an unresolved V gene, and the remainder is unexplained. D and trimming come from the DNA, and the V and J calls and clone size come from that table. This sample's clone table shows roughly 120,000 clones. Clones ranked in the top ten supply under 3.5% of the sample.

These data belong to a study of cytomegalovirus exposure and HLA in healthy donors listed by TCRdb under 2017. Background for the entire study: In an earlier analysis of approximately 500 of the donors, 276 Gb of sequence data and some 120 million unique TCR beta sequences from about 179 million T cells were reported. An early release that covered fewer than 750 HLA-typed donors contained approximately 300 gigabases of sequencing data and roughly 84 million unique TCR sequences. Among the roughly 390 genotyped donors, approximately 82% belonged to the genetic ancestry cluster associated with self-reported Caucasian donors. The aim of the study was to test whether cataloging public T cell receptors could identify signatures of past pathogen exposure. The study profiled the T cell repertoires of under 850 subjects by immunosequencing and related them to cytomegalovirus serostatus. A separate validation cohort of roughly 130 different subjects was used in addition to the approximately 670-subject first cohort. High-throughput TCR immunosequencing, statistical association of individual TCRs with disease status, and machine learning were combined to predict cytomegalovirus infection status. A later analysis re-examined previously published TCR beta repertoires from 610 or so donors and added high-resolution HLA genotyping to investigate patterns of TCR occurrence. Rather than using new phenotypic data, the later analysis identified candidate immune exposures from TCR beta sequences and from how often those sequences occurred across donors. An earlier analysis of 587 of the donors used high-throughput TCR beta sequencing to judge whether each TCR beta V gene segment behaved as functional or pseudogenic. Donor age, sex, ethnicity and CMV serostatus were compiled together with the repertoire data. A later genetic analysis used genome-wide SNP genotypes for about 65% of the roughly 700 donors, treating that subset as a discovery cohort. Every discovery cohort repertoire had been produced on one sequencing platform. Both class I and class II loci were covered by HLA typing, at four-digit resolution. The number of donors typed differed by locus, with roughly 620-640 for A, B, C, DRB1 and DQB1, 522 for DQA1, 600 to 610 for DPA1, and approximately 470 for DPB1. Roughly 5 DR-DQ haplotypes were handled as single units for association and clustering, since linkage in the cohort was strong. Among 300 to 500 genotyped donors of the cohort, an average of around 240,000 unique TCR beta nucleotide sequences was sequenced per donor, of which about 18% were non-productive. Overall results and qualifications from the work: Some IMGT-functional V segments, including TRBV6-2 and TRBV6-3, could not be distinguished by the 87-base-pair reads and were therefore excluded. A few of the identified cytomegalovirus-associated TCR beta chains were confirmed in vitro to be specific for cytomegalovirus antigens. A further reported finding was that TCR beta sequences accurately predicted the HLA-A and HLA-B alleles for most subjects in the first cohort. Compared with the 666-donor mean, donors in an Asian-associated ancestry cluster had fewer N-insertions in productive TCRs, according to a later genetic analysis. The sequencing pipeline was judged likely to have produced a cluster of highly shared sequence variants as a technical artifact. The classifier was reported to diagnose cytomegalovirus status with high specificity and sensitivity in both the original cohort and the validation cohort. Compared with equally common non-associated chains, HLA-associated TCR beta chains in a later analysis were more clonally expanded and had lower generation probabilities. Assigning TCR associations to individual alleles was difficult when HLA alleles, especially DR and DQ, strongly co-occurred. Linkage disequilibrium might explain the correlated functional status among segregating V segments, but an unknown experimental factor could not be excluded. Because counts were too low, around 17 rarely observed V segments, including chromosome 9 orphons, were left out of the earlier analysis of 587 of the donors. Most CMV-associated TCR beta chains appeared to be HLA-restricted in a later analysis, and the HLA associations seemed to be driven largely by CMV exposure. Presence/absence analyses assumed roughly uniform sequencing depth across donors, an assumption that may not hold. HLA typing was unavailable for some donors at each locus, so association tests used only the typed subset. The study gave a list of over 150 TCR beta chains associated with cytomegalovirus. An association between a missense DCLRE1C variant and V-gene and J-gene trimming of TCR beta chains was found in a later genetic analysis and replicated in an independent cohort. In a later analysis, TCR association rates were found to vary across HLA loci, with the most associated TCRs seen for DRB1 alleles and the fewest for HLA-C alleles. It was suggested by the authors that the approach could potentially be generalized to other disease states and immunological phenotypes. In this cohort, only TCR beta chains were sequenced, and detectable features were limited by the absence of alpha or paired-chain data. A later analysis associated about 17,000 TCR beta sequences with specific HLA alleles at a false discovery rate of 0.05. For the cohort, immune exposure information was limited to CMV serostatus. In an earlier analysis of approximately 590 of the donors, most TCR beta V segments were observed in productive rearrangements about 90% or about 30% of the time, broadly matching IMGT annotations. While some public TCRs were present in many individuals, most TCR sequences turned up only very rarely across donors. According to a later analysis, parvovirus B19, influenza, CMV and Epstein-Barr virus appeared linked to several top co-occurrence clusters.

From a lookup of the germline V gene, CDR1 and CDR2 are SNHLY and FYNNEI. V has 7 bases trimmed and J has 4 bases trimmed; junction bases matching no gene number 8. The CDR3 goes from the cysteine to the phenylalanine over 16 residues. Kept here is only the CDR3 DNA, which spans 48 bases and is read in frame from base 1. The sequenced material came from PBMCs. The chain joins TRBV2 to TRBJ2-2; the central 11 bases match TRBD2. The origin of this receptor is a man aged 25-45 years in good health and CMV-seronegative. The CDR3 corresponds to CASTIAGGPGTGELFF. The bases read TGTGCCAGCACCATAGCGGGAGGGCCTGGCACCGGGGAGCTGTTTTTT.